This T cell receptor beta chain stems from a study of cytomegalovirus exposure and HLA in healthy donors. Those who donated were healthy bone marrow donors. The CDR3 is 13 residues long. Trimming shortened V by 8 bases and J by 5 bases, and 14 bases separated the two germline ends. The germline V gene has CDR1 WNHNN and CDR2 SYGVQD (reference sequence). On this clone itself: The antigen remains undetermined.

The PCR employed 60 Vbeta primers together with 13 Jbeta primers. Some clones are missing from TCRdb's copy, which holds only in-frame ones; the method was immunoSEQ multiplex PCR. The repertoire has under 150,000 clones, more than 60% of them found once; the top ten carry approximately 1.7%. Study outcomes and limitations: The authors listed 150 to 200 TCR beta chains as cytomegalovirus-associated. In a later analysis, HLA-associated beta chains showed higher expansion and lower generation probabilities than comparable chains.

The TCR was taken from a woman in her thirties or forties in good health and CMV-seronegative. Material for sequencing was PBMCs. V and J are TRBV10-1 and TRBJ2-3; D call uncertain. This CDR3 is CASGLTLGDTQYF. DNA for the CDR3: TGCGCCAGCGGATTGACTTTAGGAGATACGCAGTATTTT.